This T cell receptor (beta chain) was profiled in a study of vaccination and CD4 T cells after COVID-19. Study context: Typically, post-vaccine samples were obtained a median approximately 70 days after dose two, within a range of 14 to 241. Study results and caveats: The authors identified 304 of 307 vaccine-specific clones in convalescent patients as spike mono-reactive. Convalescent patients' median share of reactive clones seen only post-vaccination was approximately 85%.

An Oncomine TCR Beta short-read assay was used to sequence the DNA from cultured CD4+ T cells. TCRdb re-called the PCR reads with MiXCR, one entry per CDR3 protein. The table lists 10,000 to 15,000 distinct CDR3 sequences, more than 40% of them singletons. This CDR3 region has 18 residues. V lost 5 bases and J lost 5; bases outside the gene matches: 13. CDR1 SGHAT and CDR2 FQDESV come from the germline V gene (reference sequence). This clonotype is categorized as medium-sized. Its antigen is currently unknown. Treatment here: roughly 11-day PBMC culture with coronavirus spike peptide pools or control peptides (ViraFEST assay).

This sequence joins TRBV11-1 and TRBJ2-1; 12 bases fit TRBD2. The source is a human donor who had recovered from COVID-19. The sequencing input was CD4+ T cells from blood, cultured in vitro. The CDR3 region has the DNA TGTGCCAGCAGCCCGAACCAACTGACTAGCGGGGGTGACAATGAGCAGTTCTTC. Residues: CASSPNQLTSGGDNEQFF.